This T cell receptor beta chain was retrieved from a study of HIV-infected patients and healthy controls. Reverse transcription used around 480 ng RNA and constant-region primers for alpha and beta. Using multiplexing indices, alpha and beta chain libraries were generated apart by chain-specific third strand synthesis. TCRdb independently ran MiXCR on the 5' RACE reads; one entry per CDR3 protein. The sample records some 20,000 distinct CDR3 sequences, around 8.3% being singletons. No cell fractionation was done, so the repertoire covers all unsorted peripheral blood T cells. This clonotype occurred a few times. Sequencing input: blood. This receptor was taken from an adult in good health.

The CDR3 coding sequence is TGTGCCAGCAGCCTCGGGGGACAGGGATCGAGCGAGCAGTACTTC. Translated, it gives CASSLGGQGSSEQYF. The V call is TRBV7-2, the J call TRBJ2-7; 9 positions match TRBD1. CDR1 is SGHTA and CDR2 is FQGNSA in the germline V gene. With V trimmed by 5 bases and J by 6 bases, 11 bases remained unmatched. There are 15 residues in the CDR3.